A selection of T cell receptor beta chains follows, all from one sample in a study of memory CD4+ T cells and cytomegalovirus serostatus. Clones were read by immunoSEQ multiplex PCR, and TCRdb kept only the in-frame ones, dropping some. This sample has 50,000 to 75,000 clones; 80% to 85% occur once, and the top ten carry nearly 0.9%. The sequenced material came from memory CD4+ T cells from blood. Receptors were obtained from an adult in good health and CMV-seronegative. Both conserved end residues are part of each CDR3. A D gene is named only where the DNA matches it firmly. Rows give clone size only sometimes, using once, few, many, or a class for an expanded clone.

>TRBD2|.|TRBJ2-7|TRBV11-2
TGTGCCAGCAGCTTAATATACGGGAGGGCCTACGAGCAGTACTTC
CASSLIYGRAYEQYF
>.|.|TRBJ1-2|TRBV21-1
TGTGCCAGCAGCAACGGGCCGGGTGAGAGGGCTTCTAACTATGGCTACACCTTC
CASSNGPGERASNYGYTF
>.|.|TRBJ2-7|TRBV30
TGTGCCTGGAGTTTAGGGTACGAGCAGTACTTC
CAWSLGYEQYF
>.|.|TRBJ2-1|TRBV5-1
TGCGCCAGCAGCTTGTCAGGGACCTACAATGAGCAGTTCTTC
CASSLSGTYNEQFF
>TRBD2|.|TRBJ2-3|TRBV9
TGTGCCAGCAGCGCCGGACTAGCTTCAGATACGCAGTATTTT
CASSAGLASDTQYF
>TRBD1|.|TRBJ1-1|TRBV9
TGTGCCAGCAGCGACGGGACAGGGCCTTCTGAAGCTTTCTTT
CASSDGTGPSEAFF
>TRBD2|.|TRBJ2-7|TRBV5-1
TGCGCCAGCAGCTTGGTACTAGCGGGACCAACCTACGAGCAGTACTTC
CASSLVLAGPTYEQYF
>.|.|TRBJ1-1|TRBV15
TGTGCCACCAGCAGAGGAGGTCAGGGAGGGACTGAAGCTTTCTTT
CATSRGGQGGTEAFF
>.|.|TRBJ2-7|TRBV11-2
TGTGCCAGCAGCTTTGTGAACCCTAGGGAGCAGTACTTC
CASSFVNPREQYF
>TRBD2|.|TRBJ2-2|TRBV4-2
TGTGCCAGCAGCCAAGATTATGGACTAGCGGGAAGGAACACCGGGGAGCTGTTTTTT
CASSQDYGLAGRNTGELFF
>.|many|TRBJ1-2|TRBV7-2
TGTGCCAGCAGCGTTGGAGGCTTTAACTATGGCTACACCTTC
CASSVGGFNYGYTF
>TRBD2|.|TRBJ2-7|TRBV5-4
TGTGCCAGCAGCTTGCAAGCGGGAGGGCAATACGAGCAGTACTTC
CASSLQAGGQYEQYF
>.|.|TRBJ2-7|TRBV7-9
TGTGCCAGCAGCCCCCGGGACTCCTCCTACGAGCAGTACTTC
CASSPRDSSYEQYF
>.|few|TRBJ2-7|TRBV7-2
TGTGCCAGCAGCTTAGACGGACAGTTCTACGAGCAGTACTTC
CASSLDGQFYEQYF
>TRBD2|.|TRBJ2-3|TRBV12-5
TGTGCTAGTGGTTTGGGGGAGGGAGTAGCGACAGATACGCAGTATTTT
CASGLGEGVATDTQYF
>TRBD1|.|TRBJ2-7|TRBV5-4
TGTGCCAGCAGCTTGGAACAGGGGGGCGAGCAGTACTTC
CASSLEQGGEQYF
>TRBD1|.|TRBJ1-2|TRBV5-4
TGTGCCAGCACCCTACCCCCGGGGACAGCCGATTATGGCTACACCTTC
CASTLPPGTADYGYTF
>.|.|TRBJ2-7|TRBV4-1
TGCGCCAGCAGCCTAGGGCCAAGCGAGGAGCAGTACTTC
CASSLGPSEEQYF
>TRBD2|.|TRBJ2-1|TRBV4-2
TGTGCCAGCAGCCCGCCTAGCGGGAGGGCCGGCAATGAGCAGTTCTTC
CASSPPSGRAGNEQFF
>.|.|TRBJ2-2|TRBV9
TGTGCCAGCAGCGTACTAGCGACCGGGGAGCTGTTTTTT
CASSVLATGELFF
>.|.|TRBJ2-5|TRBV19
TGTGCCAGTAGTGGGGAAGCGACCCAGTACTTC
CASSGEATQYF
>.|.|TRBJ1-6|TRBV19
TGTGCCAGTAGTCCCTGGGACCGCAATTCACCCCTCCACTTT
CASSPWDRNSPLHF
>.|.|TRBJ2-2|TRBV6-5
TGTGCCAGCAGTTACGGGACGGGGAGACACACCGGGGAGCTGTTTTTT
CASSYGTGRHTGELFF
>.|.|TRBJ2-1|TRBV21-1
TGTGCCAGCAGCAGGGGGAGCGGGAACTGCAATGAGCAGTTCTTC
CASSRGSGNCNEQFF
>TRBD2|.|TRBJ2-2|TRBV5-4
TGTGCCAGCAGCTTATCGCGGGGGGCCATTCCCCTCGGGGAGCTGTTTTTT
CASSLSRGAIPLGELFF
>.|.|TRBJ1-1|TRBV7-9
TGTGCCAGCAGCCTTATTAAGGGGATTATACTGAGCACTGAAGCTTTCTTT
CASSLIKGIILSTEAFF
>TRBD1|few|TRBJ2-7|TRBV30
TGTGCCTGGACCTTCCGACAGGGGTTAAGCTACGAGCAGTACTTC
CAWTFRQGLSYEQYF
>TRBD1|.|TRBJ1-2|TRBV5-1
TGCGCCAGCAGCTTGGTGGGGACAGGGGCCCCCACTAACTATGGCTACACCTTC
CASSLVGTGAPTNYGYTF
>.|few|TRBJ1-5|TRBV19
TGTGCCAGTACCCCGAGCCTGAATCAGCCCCAGCATTTT
CASTPSLNQPQHF
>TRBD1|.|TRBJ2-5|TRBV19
TGTGCCAGTAGTACCTGGGGGACAGCCAACCAAGAGACCCAGTACTTC
CASSTWGTANQETQYF
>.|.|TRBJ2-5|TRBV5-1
TGCGCCAGCAGCTTCGCGGATGTAGGGGACCATCAAGAGACCCAGTACTTC
CASSFADVGDHQETQYF
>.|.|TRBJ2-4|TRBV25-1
TGTGCCAGCAGTGCCAGAGGCAGTGGGGCCAAAAACATTCAGTACTTC
CASSARGSGAKNIQYF
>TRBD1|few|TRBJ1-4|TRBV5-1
TGCGCCAGCAGCTTACAGGGGGCTTATGAAAAACTGTTTTTT
CASSLQGAYEKLFF
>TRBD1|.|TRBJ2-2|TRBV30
TGTGCCTGGAGCCCCCTCAGGGGGAAAACCGGGGAGCTGTTTTTT
CAWSPLRGKTGELFF
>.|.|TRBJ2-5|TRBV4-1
TGCGCCAGCAGCCAACCAGGGTCAACAGGGACCCAGTACTTC
CASSQPGSTGTQYF
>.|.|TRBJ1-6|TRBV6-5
TGTGCCAGCAGGCGCGGATTTATTTATTCACCCCTCCACTTT
CASRRGFIYSPLHF
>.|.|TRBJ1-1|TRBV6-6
TGTGCCAGCAGCCGCAGTAACACTGAAGCTTTCTTT
CASSRSNTEAFF
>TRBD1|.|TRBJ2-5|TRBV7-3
TGTGCCAGCAGCGTAGACAGGGGAGAGACCCAGTACTTC
CASSVDRGETQYF
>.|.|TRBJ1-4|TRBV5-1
TGCGCCAGCAGCTTGGTCGTTGGGGCAGAAGGAGAAAAACTGTTTTTT
CASSLVVGAEGEKLFF
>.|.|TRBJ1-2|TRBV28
TGTGCCAGCAGTTACAGGGTTGGAGGCTACACCTTC
CASSYRVGGYTF